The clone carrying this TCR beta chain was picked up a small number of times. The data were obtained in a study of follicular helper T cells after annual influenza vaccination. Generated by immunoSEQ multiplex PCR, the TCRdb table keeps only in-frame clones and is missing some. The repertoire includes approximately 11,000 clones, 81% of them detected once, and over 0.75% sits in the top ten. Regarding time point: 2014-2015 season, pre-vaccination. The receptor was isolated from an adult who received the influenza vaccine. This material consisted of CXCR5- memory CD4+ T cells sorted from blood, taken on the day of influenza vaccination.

CDR3 residues: CASSLAQGSFYEQYF. DNA of the CDR3: TGTGCCAGCAGCTTGGCACAGGGGTCATTCTACGAGCAGTACTTC. The gene calls are TRBV5-4 and TRBJ2-7; 7 nucleotides align to TRBD1. Germline CDR1 is SGHNT and CDR2 is YYREEE (reference sequence). CDR3 length equals 15 residues. The V segment lost 0 bases and the J segment 3 bases; nucleotides outside the gene matches: 6.